The clone carrying this T cell receptor (beta chain) was seen a single time. Antigen unknown. Per the germline V gene, CDR1 is LNHDA and CDR2 is SQIVND (reference sequence). Unmatched junction bases numbered 12, after V lost 7 bases and J lost 6 bases. There are 15 residues in the CDR3. The table came from immunoSEQ multiplex PCR; TCRdb's copy has only in-frame clones and leaves some out. The table records tens of thousands of clones, roughly nine tenths of them present only once. Time point described: cycle 4 day 1 (C4D1), after 5 to 7 weeks of nivolumab. Each patient's relapse followed autologous stem cell transplantation, and brentuximab vedotin exposure varied. These data come from a study of PD-1 blockade in classical Hodgkin lymphoma. Findings and caveats of the study: For complete responders, baseline diversity was comparable to that of newly diagnosed patients.

This material consisted of peripheral blood mononuclear cells (PBMCs), taken before the fourth cycle of nivolumab. This TCR came from a human donor with classical Hodgkin lymphoma. The genes are TRBV19 and TRBJ1-5, with 7 positions matching TRBD1. CDR3 residues: CASTPRRDRTQPQHF. DNA for the CDR3: TGTGCCAGTACCCCTCGGCGGGACAGAACTCAGCCCCAGCATTTT. Full variable domain (rest looked up from reference TRBV19 and TRBJ1-5): DGGITQSPKYLFRKEGQNVTLSCEQNLNHDAMYWYRQDPGQGLRLIYYSQIVNDFQKGDIAEGYSVSREKKESFPLTVTSAQKNPTAFYLCASTPRRDRTQPQHFGDGTRLSIL.